These T cell receptor beta chains were read from a single sample in a study of T cell repertoires in cytomegalovirus infection. MiXCR, run by TCRdb on the reads, gives a single entry per CDR3 protein. Of about 360,000 distinct CDR3 sequences detected, around 18% appear once; the ten largest clones hold around 8.6%. The sequenced material came from PBMCs. The receptor set was obtained from a human donor in good health (CMV status not recorded). Some clones in this sample may be carry-over from other donors' samples. Both conserved end residues are part of each CDR3. A D gene is named only where the DNA matches it firmly. Some rows mark clone size as missing; the rest say once, few, many or name a class of expanded clone.

TRBJ1-1,.,many,TRBV12-3/TRBV12-4,TGTGCCAGCAGTTCCCAGGGTGGGTGGACTGAAGCTTTCTTT,CASSSQGGWTEAFF
TRBJ2-7,TRBD2,once,TRBV29-1,TGCAGCGTTTATAGCGGGGGGCGTTACTACGAGCAGTACTTC,CSVYSGGRYYEQYF
TRBJ2-5,.,many,TRBV7-8,TGTGCCAGCAGCTTAGAGGCGACAGGCACGCGCATCAGACAAGAGACCCAGTACTTC,CASSLEATGTRIRQETQYF
TRBJ2-5,TRBD2,.,TRBV3-1,TGTGCCAGCAGACGGAGCGGGGATTCGCCTAGAGAGACCCAGTACTTC,CASRRSGDSPRETQYF
TRBJ2-1,.,.,TRBV7-2,TGTGCCAGCAGCCCTAGCGTCGGCAATGAGCAGTTCTTC,CASSPSVGNEQFF
TRBJ2-5,.,few,TRBV11-2,TGTGCCAGCAGCAGCCGACCATACCTACAAGAGACCCAGTACTTC,CASSSRPYLQETQYF
TRBJ2-7,.,many,TRBV7-8,TGTGCCAGCAGCTTAGCGTCGGGGGTTGGGTACGAGCAGTACTTC,CASSLASGVGYEQYF
TRBJ1-3,.,few,TRBV6-4,TGTGCCAGCAAGGAGAGGACTTGGGGAAACACCATATATTTT,CASKERTWGNTIYF
TRBJ2-7,TRBD1,many,TRBV7-8,TGTGCCAGCAGCCCCCGACAGGGGCGGTCCTACGAGCAGTACTTC,CASSPRQGRSYEQYF
TRBJ1-2,.,.,TRBV6-1,TGTGCCAGCAGTTGGCGACAGGCCTATGGCTACACCTTC,CASSWRQAYGYTF
TRBJ2-7,TRBD1,.,TRBV2,TGTGCCAGCAGTGGCACAGGGGGCGCAAGCCTATACGAGCAGTACTTC,CASSGTGGASLYEQYF
TRBJ1-5,TRBD1,few,TRBV7-8,TGTGCCAGCAGCCTTCGACAGGGGCCAGCCAATCAGCCCCAGCATTTT,CASSLRQGPANQPQHF
TRBJ2-7,.,few,TRBV6-2/TRBV6-3,TGTGCCAGCAGTTACTCAATTCCTTACTACGAGCAGTACTTC,CASSYSIPYYEQYF
TRBJ1-4,.,many,TRBV7-8,TGTGCCAGCAGCTTAAAAAGGCTGGTTAATAATGAAAAACTGTTTTTT,CASSLKRLVNNEKLFF
TRBJ2-3,TRBD2,.,TRBV6-2/TRBV6-3,TGTGCCAGCAGGGAGCGGGGGTACACAGATACGCAGTATTTT,CASRERGYTDTQYF
TRBJ2-1,.,few,TRBV7-6,TGTGCCAGCAGCTTATGGAATGAGCAGTTCTTC,CASSLWNEQFF
TRBJ2-1,.,.,TRBV11-3,TGTGCCAGCAGCTTAGAGCGACTTCACAATGAGCAGTTCTTC,CASSLERLHNEQFF
TRBJ1-4,TRBD1,once,TRBV5-1,TGCGCCAGCAGCCCCGGGACAGGCCTTGCAACTAATGAAAAACTGTTTTTT,CASSPGTGLATNEKLFF
TRBJ1-1,.,.,TRBV12-3/TRBV12-4,TGTGCCAGCAGACAGCAGGGTGACACTGAAGCTTTCTTT,CASRQQGDTEAFF
TRBJ1-1,TRBD1,.,TRBV18,TGTGCCAGCTCACAATCGACAGGGATCAACACTGAAGCTTTCTTT,CASSQSTGINTEAFF
TRBJ2-1,TRBD2,few,TRBV7-9,TGTGCCAGCAGGTTAGGGGGGGACGGGGGGGCCTACAATGAGCAGTTCTTC,CASRLGGDGGAYNEQFF
TRBJ2-7,TRBD2,.,TRBV10-3,TGTGCCTCAAGAGACGGGCGGGAGAGCAACGAGCAGTACTTC,CASRDGRESNEQYF
TRBJ2-1,.,many,TRBV6-2/TRBV6-3,TGTGCCAGCACCGCCCGGGATGGGGCCCCACAGTTCTTC,CASTARDGAPQFF
TRBJ2-1,TRBD2,many,TRBV11-3,TGTGCCAGCAGCCCGGGTGGAGCGGGGGCAAACAATGAGCAGTTCTTC,CASSPGGAGANNEQFF
TRBJ1-2,.,few,TRBV20-1,TGCAGTGCTAGTACAGTTCCTAACTATGGCTACACCTTC,CSASTVPNYGYTF
TRBJ2-1,.,.,TRBV10-3,TGTGCCATCAGTGAGTCGTCGCAGGGGGGGAACAATGAGCAGTTCTTC,CAISESSQGGNNEQFF
TRBJ1-2,.,few,TRBV6-2/TRBV6-3,TGTGCCAGCAGCCTCTCCAGAGAGTATGGCTACACCTTC,CASSLSREYGYTF
TRBJ2-7,.,.,TRBV27,TGTGCCAGCAGTTCGACTAGTATCGCCTACGAGCAGTACTTC,CASSSTSIAYEQYF
TRBJ2-4,.,few,TRBV28,TGTGCCAGCAGCCTGACCCTAGCGCTAGCCAAAAACATTCAGTACTTC,CASSLTLALAKNIQYF
TRBJ1-1,.,.,TRBV4-1,TGCGCCAGCAGCCAAGATCGGGGGTCGTCAATCAACACTGAAGCTTTCTTT,CASSQDRGSSINTEAFF